This is a list of T cell receptor beta chains from one sample in a study of CD8 T cells in Susac syndrome. In TCRdb, the immunoSEQ multiplex PCR reads were re-called with MiXCR into one record per CDR3 protein. The profile shows 150,000 to 200,000 distinct CDR3 sequences, around 90% of them singletons. Material for sequencing was CD4+ T cells from PBMCs. Every receptor here comes from a human donor in good health. Each CDR3 is given without its conserved first and last residue.

CDR3 | V
ASRRTGVNEQF | TRBV14
ASSEAEDTLYNEQF | TRBV5-1
ASSVAGVNEQF | TRBV5-1
ASSAAGHLSFEAF | TRBV7-9
ASSVDVGYYGYT | TRBV5-1
ASSLGGSRTQY | TRBV27
ASSLPTGRTSGRWYEQY | TRBV5-1
SARTGYEQY | TRBV20-1
ASSFTTSQPQH | TRBV11-2
ASSGTSVGELF | TRBV7-8
ASSDGAGTEAF | TRBV6-4
ASSVGGTQANYGYT | TRBV9
SVMTGVWSPLH | TRBV29-1
ASSEGQDVGYGYT | TRBV2
SARVPSGRARSYNEQF | TRBV20-1
SAPGPVDEQY | TRBV20-1
ASTGLAGGEQF | TRBV6-5
ASSFSGYNEQF | TRBV7-3
ASSEVSRGEQY | TRBV10-1
ASSQSGTSYNEQF | TRBV7-3
ATNKGTVHNEQF | TRBV24-1
ASSLSMNTEAF | TRBV5-1
ASSLSPYRRLRETQY | TRBV11-2
ASSSRTSGGPYNEQF | TRBV7-9
ASTVAKEGEQF | TRBV7-9
ASSVDRGTDTQY | TRBV6-1
ASSGDRGPDNEQF | TRBV9
ASSVSWGTQY | TRBV6-2/TRBV6-3
ASSSGALIYEQY | TRBV6-1
ASRGDSNTGELF | TRBV5-1
ASRETSGPNEQF | TRBV2
ASSLGHRREKLF | TRBV7-2
ASRKGGEQY | TRBV2
ASNPGGAYEQY | TRBV6-1
ASSLETSGGYNEQF | TRBV5-1
ASSQGGGSTNYGYT | TRBV3-1
ASSTRQAQSYEQY | TRBV21-1
SVGGLQETQY | TRBV29-1
ASSRDLNTGELF | TRBV18
ASSFDRTTNTEAF | TRBV6-6
AWSVREGGEVGTEAF | TRBV30
SGGLVGNTEAF | TRBV20-1
ASSSRDFYNEQF | TRBV5-1
ASKGSGFHEQY | TRBV19
ASSSGHQPQH | TRBV28
ASSYSRGGQQY | TRBV6-2/TRBV6-3
SVGGTAKNIQY | TRBV20-1
ASSLVRGPPNYGYT | TRBV7-2
ASSPIAGQEKLF | TRBV18
SARRAGTVTYEQY | TRBV20-1
ASRSGTGMYEQY | TRBV28
ASSFTGDREQY | TRBV5-1
SAGPRSGGYEQY | TRBV20-1